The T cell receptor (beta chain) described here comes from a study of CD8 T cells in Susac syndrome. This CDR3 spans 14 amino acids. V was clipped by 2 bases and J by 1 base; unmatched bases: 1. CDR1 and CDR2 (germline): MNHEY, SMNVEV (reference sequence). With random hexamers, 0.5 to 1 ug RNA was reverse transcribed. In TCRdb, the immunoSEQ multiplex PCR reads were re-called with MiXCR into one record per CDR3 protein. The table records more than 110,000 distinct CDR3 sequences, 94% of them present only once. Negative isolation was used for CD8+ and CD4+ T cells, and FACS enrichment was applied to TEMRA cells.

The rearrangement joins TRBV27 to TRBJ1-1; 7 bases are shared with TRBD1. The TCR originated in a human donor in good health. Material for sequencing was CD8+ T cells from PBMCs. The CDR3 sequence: CASSLGQENTEAFF. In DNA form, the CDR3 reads TGTGCCAGCAGTTTAGGACAGGAGAACACTGAAGCTTTCTTT.